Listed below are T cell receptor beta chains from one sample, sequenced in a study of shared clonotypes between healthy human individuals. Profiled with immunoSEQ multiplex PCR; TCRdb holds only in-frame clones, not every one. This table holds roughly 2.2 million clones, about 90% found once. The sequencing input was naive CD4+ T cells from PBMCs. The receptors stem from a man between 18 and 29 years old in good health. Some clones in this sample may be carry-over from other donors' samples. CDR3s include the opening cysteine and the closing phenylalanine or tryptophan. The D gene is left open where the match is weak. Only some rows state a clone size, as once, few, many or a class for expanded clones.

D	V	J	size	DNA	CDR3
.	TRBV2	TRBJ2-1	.	TGTGCCAGCAACCCCGGGACATTCTTCGGTCCGTTCTTC	CASNPGTFFGPFF
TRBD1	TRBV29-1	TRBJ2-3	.	TGCAGCGTTGACCCGGACAGGGGGTACGATACGCAGTATTTT	CSVDPDRGYDTQYF
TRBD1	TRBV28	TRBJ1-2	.	TGTGCCAGCAGTTTAGGAGGGGGCTACTATGGCTACACCTTC	CASSLGGGYYGYTF
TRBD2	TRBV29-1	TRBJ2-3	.	TGCAGCGTGTCCCGGGGGGGCTCGACAGATACGCAGTATTTT	CSVSRGGSTDTQYF
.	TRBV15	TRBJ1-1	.	TGTGCCACCAGCAGAGACAGGGGAACTGAAGCTTTCTTT	CATSRDRGTEAFF
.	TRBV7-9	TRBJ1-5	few	TGTGCCAGCAGCCCCGGAGTGGGGTCGAGCAATCAGCCCCAGCATTTT	CASSPGVGSSNQPQHF
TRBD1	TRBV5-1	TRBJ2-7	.	TGCGCCAGCAGCTCCGGGACAGGGGTAGCCTACGAGCAGTACTTC	CASSSGTGVAYEQYF
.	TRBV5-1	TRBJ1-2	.	TGCGCCAGCAGCCAAGGACATGGGGGCTATGGCTACACCTTC	CASSQGHGGYGYTF
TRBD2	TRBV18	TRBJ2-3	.	TGTGCCAGCTCACCATTACTAGCGGGAGGGGGCGATACGCAGTATTTT	CASSPLLAGGGDTQYF
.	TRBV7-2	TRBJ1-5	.	TGTGCCAGCAGCCGAAATAGCAATCAGCCCCAGCATTTT	CASSRNSNQPQHF
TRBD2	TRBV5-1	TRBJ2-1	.	TGCGCCAGCAGCTGGGGGACTAGCGGGCTAGGTGAGCAGTTCTTC	CASSWGTSGLGEQFF
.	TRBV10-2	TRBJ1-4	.	TGCGCCAGCAGCATATCTCCCCGGGAAGGAGAAAAACTGTTTTTT	CASSISPREGEKLFF
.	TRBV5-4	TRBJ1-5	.	TGTGCCAGCAGTTGTGGTTGGGGGCTCAATCAGCCCCAGCATTTT	CASSCGWGLNQPQHF
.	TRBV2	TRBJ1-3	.	TGTGCCAGCAGTGAAGCACGTTTGGGCCGAAACACCATATATTTT	CASSEARLGRNTIYF
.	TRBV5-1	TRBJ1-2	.	TGCGCCAGCAGCTCAGGGCGGTTGTATGGCTACACCTTC	CASSSGRLYGYTF
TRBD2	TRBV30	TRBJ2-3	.	TGTGCCTGGACTAGCGGGGGCAGCACAGATACGCAGTATTTT	CAWTSGGSTDTQYF
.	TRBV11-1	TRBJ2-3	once	TGTGCCAGCAGCTCGACTAGGGATACGCAGTATTTT	CASSSTRDTQYF
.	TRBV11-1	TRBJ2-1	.	TGTGCCAGCAGCCTACGGGGAGGGCGGGACACCTACAATGAGCAGTTCTTC	CASSLRGGRDTYNEQFF
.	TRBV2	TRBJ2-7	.	TGTGCCAGCAGCACCTTAAACGAGCAGTACTTC	CASSTLNEQYF
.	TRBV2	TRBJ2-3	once	TGTGCCAGCAGTGAAGTCTTGGGCCCAGATACGCAGTATTTT	CASSEVLGPDTQYF
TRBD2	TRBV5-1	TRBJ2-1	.	TGCGCCAGCAGATACCTAGCGGGAGGGCCCGCCGATGGGGTCTTC	CASRYLAGGPADGVF
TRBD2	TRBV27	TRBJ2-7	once	TGTGCCAGCAGTCCCCTGACGGGAGGGCCGAGGGAGCAGTACTTC	CASSPLTGGPREQYF
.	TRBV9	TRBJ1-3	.	TGTGCCAGCAGCGTAGAAGGAGGGTCCTCTGGAAACACCATATATTTT	CASSVEGGSSGNTIYF
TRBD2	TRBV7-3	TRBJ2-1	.	TGTGCCAGCAGCTTGCTTAGCGGGAGTTCCTACAATGAGCAGTTCTTC	CASSLLSGSSYNEQFF
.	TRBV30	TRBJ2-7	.	TGTGCCTGGAGTGCCCCCAGGGGCTCCTACGAGCAGTACTTC	CAWSAPRGSYEQYF
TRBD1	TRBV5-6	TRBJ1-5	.	TGTGCCAGCAGCTTTCGACAGGGCAGCAATCAGCCCCAGCATTTT	CASSFRQGSNQPQHF
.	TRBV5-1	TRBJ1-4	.	TGCGCCAGCAGCCGACTGGGCGCAACTAATGAAAAACTGTTTTTT	CASSRLGATNEKLFF